This is a list of T cell receptor beta chains from one sample in a study of blood T cell repertoires in COVID-19. Sequenced by immunoSEQ multiplex PCR; TCRdb stores in-frame clones only, minus some. Among under 170,000 clones listed, 84% were seen once. Material for sequencing was peripheral blood. The receptors here all came from a man in his 70s with acute or convalescent COVID-19. CDR3s include the opening cysteine and the closing phenylalanine or tryptophan. A D gene is named only where the DNA matches it firmly. Some rows mark clone size as missing; the rest say once, few, many or name a class of expanded clone.

>TRBD1|TRBV6-5|TRBJ2-7|.
TGTGCCAGCAGGGGGCAGGGGGCTGGCGAGCAGTACTTC
CASRGQGAGEQYF
>.|TRBV7-9|TRBJ2-7|few
TGTGCCAGCAGCTTAAACGAGGTCCACGAGCAGTACTTC
CASSLNEVHEQYF
>TRBD1|TRBV18|TRBJ2-2|.
TGTGCCAGCTCACCAGGGGACAGTCACACCGGGGAGCTGTTTTTT
CASSPGDSHTGELFF
>.|TRBV9|TRBJ2-3|.
TGTGCCAGCAGCCAACGGGGGTCTTTAGATACGCAGTATTTT
CASSQRGSLDTQYF
>TRBD1|TRBV14|TRBJ2-7|.
TGTGCCAGCAGCCGGGACAGGGGCTACGAGCAGTACTTC
CASSRDRGYEQYF
>TRBD1|TRBV9|TRBJ1-2|few
TGTGCCAGCAGCGGACAGGGGGTAAACTATGGCTACACCTTC
CASSGQGVNYGYTF
>.|TRBV25-1|TRBJ2-7|.
.
CASSEFRGRGRHEQYF
>.|TRBV28|TRBJ1-3|.
TGTGCCAGCAGTCGCGGGGGGGGGACCTTCGTCTCTGGAAACACCATATATTTT
CASSRGGGTFVSGNTIYF
>.|TRBV12-2|TRBJ2-1|.
TGTGCAAGTCGCTTGTACACCCGCGTCAGGAGGGGTTACAATGAGCAGTTCTTC
CASRLYTRVRRGYNEQFF
>TRBD1|TRBV2|TRBJ2-2|.
TGTGCCAGCAGGGCCGGGACAGGGGCTCCCGGGGAGCTGTTTTTT
CASRAGTGAPGELFF
>TRBD1|TRBV18|TRBJ1-6|.
TGTGCCAGCTCACACGGACAGGGTGGCAATTCACCCCTCCACTTT
CASSHGQGGNSPLHF
>TRBD2|TRBV27|TRBJ2-7|.
TGTGCCAGCAGCCCTACTAGCGGGTGGTCCCTCGAGCAGTACTTC
CASSPTSGWSLEQYF
>TRBD2|TRBV19|TRBJ2-3|.
TGTGCCAGTAGTTCCAACCGGGACTACCGCACAGATACGCAGTATTTT
CASSSNRDYRTDTQYF
>TRBD1|TRBV18|TRBJ2-7|once
TGTGCCAGCTCACCTGGGACAGCGGACGAGCAGTACTTC
CASSPGTADEQYF
>TRBD2|TRBV9|TRBJ2-1|.
TGTGCCAGCAGCGTAGAAGTAGCGGGGTACAATGAGCAGTTCTTC
CASSVEVAGYNEQFF
>.|TRBV6-5|TRBJ1-1|.
TGTGCCAGCAGCCGCAAAGTAGGGGGGAACACTGAAGCTTTCTTT
CASSRKVGGNTEAFF
>TRBD2|TRBV9|TRBJ2-1|few
TGTGCCAGCAGCGTAGTGGGACTAGCGGGAGGAGATGAGCAGTTCTTC
CASSVVGLAGGDEQFF
>TRBD1|TRBV4-1|TRBJ1-4|.
TGCGCCAGCAGCCAAGACGAGAGGACAGGAAGCGAAAAACTGTTTTTT
CASSQDERTGSEKLFF
>.|TRBV5-8|TRBJ1-6|.
TGTGCCAGCAGCTTTTCGCGGTATGATTCACCCCTCCACTTT
CASSFSRYDSPLHF
>TRBD2|TRBV27|TRBJ2-3|.
TGTGCCAGCAGTAATATAGCGGGTGATACGCAGTATTTT
CASSNIAGDTQYF
>.|TRBV7-3|TRBJ2-3|once
TGTGCCAGCAGCTTTTTATCGGGGACAGATACGCAGTATTTT
CASSFLSGTDTQYF
>.|TRBV19|TRBJ1-5|.
TGTGCCAGTAATGGAGGGGGCAATCAGCCCCAGCATTTT
CASNGGGNQPQHF
>.|TRBV19|TRBJ2-7|.
TGTGCCAGCAGGGATCTAACGGGGCAGTACTTC
CASRDLTGQYF
>.|TRBV19|TRBJ1-1|.
TGTGCCAGTACCCGACGGGGCACTGAAGCTTTCTTT
CASTRRGTEAFF
>TRBD1|TRBV5-1|TRBJ1-4|.
TGCGCCAGCAGCTCGGGGGGACAGGGTTCTAATGAAAAACTGTTTTTT
CASSSGGQGSNEKLFF
>.|TRBV5-4|TRBJ2-1|.
TGTGCCAGCAGCTTGCGCACAGGGAACAATGAGCAGTTCTTC
CASSLRTGNNEQFF
>TRBD2|TRBV6-5|TRBJ2-7|.
TGTGCCAGCAACGCGGGGGGCTTGTCCTACGAGCAGTACTTC
CASNAGGLSYEQYF
>.|TRBV7-8|TRBJ2-1|.
TGTGCCAGTGCGGGTGAGCAGTTCTTC
CASAGEQFF
>.|TRBV19|TRBJ1-4|.
TGTGCCAGTACCCCATGGGTGGGAGGGTACGAAAAACTGTTTTTT
CASTPWVGGYEKLFF
>.|TRBV28|TRBJ2-1|.
TGTGCCAGCAGTTCCCGAGAACCCCGATTGTACAATGAGCAGTTCTTC
CASSSREPRLYNEQFF
>TRBD1|TRBV11-1|TRBJ1-3|.
TGTGCCAGCAGCCGGACAGGATACTCTGGAAACACCATATATTTT
CASSRTGYSGNTIYF
>.|TRBV3-1/TRBV3-2|TRBJ2-1|.
TGTGCCAGCAGCCAAGTGAGGGCGGCCTACAATGAGCAGTTCTTC
CASSQVRAAYNEQFF
>.|TRBV5-1|TRBJ1-4|.
TGCGCCAGCAGCCTTTCAGTGCATAATGAAAAACTGTTTTTT
CASSLSVHNEKLFF
>.|TRBV30|TRBJ1-6|.
TGTGCCTGGAGCCCCCAAAGGGGAAGTAATAATTCACCCCTCCACTTT
CAWSPQRGSNNSPLHF
>TRBD2|TRBV30|TRBJ2-3|once
TGTGCCGCGCTCTCTAGCGGGGGGGCAGATACGCAGTATTTT
CAALSSGGADTQYF
>TRBD1|TRBV7-2|TRBJ1-2|.
TGTGCCAGCAGCTTAGTTGGGACAGGGGGGTATGGCTACACCTTC
CASSLVGTGGYGYTF
>TRBD1|TRBV9|TRBJ2-7|.
TGTGCCAGCAGAAGGGACAGGGACCTTGGCGAGCAGTACTTC
CASRRDRDLGEQYF
>.|TRBV27|TRBJ1-1|.
TGTGCCAGCAGTATGACAGGCAGCACTGAAGCTTTCTTT
CASSMTGSTEAFF
>.|TRBV4-1|TRBJ1-3|few
TGCGCCAGCAGCCCGCGTGTGGAGATCTCTGGAAACACCATATATTTT
CASSPRVEISGNTIYF
>.|TRBV7-6|TRBJ2-7|.
TGTGCCAGCAGCCCCATAGGGGTCTACGAGCAGTACTTC
CASSPIGVYEQYF